This entry features one T cell receptor (beta chain) sequence. Original handling: For nucleated cells, counts were estimated from reference gene primer amplification. This table comes from immunoSEQ multiplex PCR, and its TCRdb copy is limited to in-frame clones, with some not included. The V and J calls and clone size were taken over from that table, and D and trimming were inferred from the DNA. The table lists some 230,000 clones, roughly four fifths of them singletons. This entry belongs to a study of blood T cell repertoires in COVID-19. The wider study: Sources were T cells, B-cell-depleted T cells, or PBMCs; the material itself was cDNA or gDNA.

This CDR3 spans 13 amino acids. V lost 4 bases and J 8 bases, leaving 11 bases between the germline ends. Germline V gene sequence: CDR1 SGHAT, CDR2 FQNNGV. The sequencing input was peripheral blood. This TCR was sampled from a woman in her 50s with acute or convalescent COVID-19. This rearrangement joins TRBV11-2 to TRBJ1-4; D gene ambiguous. This CDR3 is CASSSGIREKLFF. The DNA for the CDR3 is TGTGCCAGCAGCTCGGGGATCAGGGAAAAACTGTTTTTT.